The clone carrying this TCR beta chain appeared a few times. No antigen is known for it. TCRdb redid the calling of the RT-PCR reads with MiXCR, one entry per CDR3 protein. Counted here are approximately 500,000 distinct CDR3 sequences, 11% to 15% occurring once; the ten biggest clones make up over 8.5%. These data come from a study of response to subunit inactivated influenza vaccine. Study findings and constraints: It was the authors' suggestion that each seasonal influenza vaccination recruits few new T cells.

This clonotype was obtained from a man aged 50 to 59 who received an inactivated influenza vaccine. The sequencing used PBMCs from blood, collected roughly 12 days after vaccination.

The chain's CDR3 is CASSLRPLAGGFHNEQFF. DNA for the CDR3: TGCGCCAGCAGCTTGCGCCCCCTAGCGGGAGGGTTTCACAATGAGCAGTTCTTC. The chain uses TRBV5-1 and TRBJ2-1; the match to TRBD2 covers 12 bases. The CDR3 is 18 amino acids. V trimming: 1 base; J trimming: 5 bases; junction bases outside the gene matches: 10. Germline CDR1 and CDR2: SGHRS and YFSETQ.